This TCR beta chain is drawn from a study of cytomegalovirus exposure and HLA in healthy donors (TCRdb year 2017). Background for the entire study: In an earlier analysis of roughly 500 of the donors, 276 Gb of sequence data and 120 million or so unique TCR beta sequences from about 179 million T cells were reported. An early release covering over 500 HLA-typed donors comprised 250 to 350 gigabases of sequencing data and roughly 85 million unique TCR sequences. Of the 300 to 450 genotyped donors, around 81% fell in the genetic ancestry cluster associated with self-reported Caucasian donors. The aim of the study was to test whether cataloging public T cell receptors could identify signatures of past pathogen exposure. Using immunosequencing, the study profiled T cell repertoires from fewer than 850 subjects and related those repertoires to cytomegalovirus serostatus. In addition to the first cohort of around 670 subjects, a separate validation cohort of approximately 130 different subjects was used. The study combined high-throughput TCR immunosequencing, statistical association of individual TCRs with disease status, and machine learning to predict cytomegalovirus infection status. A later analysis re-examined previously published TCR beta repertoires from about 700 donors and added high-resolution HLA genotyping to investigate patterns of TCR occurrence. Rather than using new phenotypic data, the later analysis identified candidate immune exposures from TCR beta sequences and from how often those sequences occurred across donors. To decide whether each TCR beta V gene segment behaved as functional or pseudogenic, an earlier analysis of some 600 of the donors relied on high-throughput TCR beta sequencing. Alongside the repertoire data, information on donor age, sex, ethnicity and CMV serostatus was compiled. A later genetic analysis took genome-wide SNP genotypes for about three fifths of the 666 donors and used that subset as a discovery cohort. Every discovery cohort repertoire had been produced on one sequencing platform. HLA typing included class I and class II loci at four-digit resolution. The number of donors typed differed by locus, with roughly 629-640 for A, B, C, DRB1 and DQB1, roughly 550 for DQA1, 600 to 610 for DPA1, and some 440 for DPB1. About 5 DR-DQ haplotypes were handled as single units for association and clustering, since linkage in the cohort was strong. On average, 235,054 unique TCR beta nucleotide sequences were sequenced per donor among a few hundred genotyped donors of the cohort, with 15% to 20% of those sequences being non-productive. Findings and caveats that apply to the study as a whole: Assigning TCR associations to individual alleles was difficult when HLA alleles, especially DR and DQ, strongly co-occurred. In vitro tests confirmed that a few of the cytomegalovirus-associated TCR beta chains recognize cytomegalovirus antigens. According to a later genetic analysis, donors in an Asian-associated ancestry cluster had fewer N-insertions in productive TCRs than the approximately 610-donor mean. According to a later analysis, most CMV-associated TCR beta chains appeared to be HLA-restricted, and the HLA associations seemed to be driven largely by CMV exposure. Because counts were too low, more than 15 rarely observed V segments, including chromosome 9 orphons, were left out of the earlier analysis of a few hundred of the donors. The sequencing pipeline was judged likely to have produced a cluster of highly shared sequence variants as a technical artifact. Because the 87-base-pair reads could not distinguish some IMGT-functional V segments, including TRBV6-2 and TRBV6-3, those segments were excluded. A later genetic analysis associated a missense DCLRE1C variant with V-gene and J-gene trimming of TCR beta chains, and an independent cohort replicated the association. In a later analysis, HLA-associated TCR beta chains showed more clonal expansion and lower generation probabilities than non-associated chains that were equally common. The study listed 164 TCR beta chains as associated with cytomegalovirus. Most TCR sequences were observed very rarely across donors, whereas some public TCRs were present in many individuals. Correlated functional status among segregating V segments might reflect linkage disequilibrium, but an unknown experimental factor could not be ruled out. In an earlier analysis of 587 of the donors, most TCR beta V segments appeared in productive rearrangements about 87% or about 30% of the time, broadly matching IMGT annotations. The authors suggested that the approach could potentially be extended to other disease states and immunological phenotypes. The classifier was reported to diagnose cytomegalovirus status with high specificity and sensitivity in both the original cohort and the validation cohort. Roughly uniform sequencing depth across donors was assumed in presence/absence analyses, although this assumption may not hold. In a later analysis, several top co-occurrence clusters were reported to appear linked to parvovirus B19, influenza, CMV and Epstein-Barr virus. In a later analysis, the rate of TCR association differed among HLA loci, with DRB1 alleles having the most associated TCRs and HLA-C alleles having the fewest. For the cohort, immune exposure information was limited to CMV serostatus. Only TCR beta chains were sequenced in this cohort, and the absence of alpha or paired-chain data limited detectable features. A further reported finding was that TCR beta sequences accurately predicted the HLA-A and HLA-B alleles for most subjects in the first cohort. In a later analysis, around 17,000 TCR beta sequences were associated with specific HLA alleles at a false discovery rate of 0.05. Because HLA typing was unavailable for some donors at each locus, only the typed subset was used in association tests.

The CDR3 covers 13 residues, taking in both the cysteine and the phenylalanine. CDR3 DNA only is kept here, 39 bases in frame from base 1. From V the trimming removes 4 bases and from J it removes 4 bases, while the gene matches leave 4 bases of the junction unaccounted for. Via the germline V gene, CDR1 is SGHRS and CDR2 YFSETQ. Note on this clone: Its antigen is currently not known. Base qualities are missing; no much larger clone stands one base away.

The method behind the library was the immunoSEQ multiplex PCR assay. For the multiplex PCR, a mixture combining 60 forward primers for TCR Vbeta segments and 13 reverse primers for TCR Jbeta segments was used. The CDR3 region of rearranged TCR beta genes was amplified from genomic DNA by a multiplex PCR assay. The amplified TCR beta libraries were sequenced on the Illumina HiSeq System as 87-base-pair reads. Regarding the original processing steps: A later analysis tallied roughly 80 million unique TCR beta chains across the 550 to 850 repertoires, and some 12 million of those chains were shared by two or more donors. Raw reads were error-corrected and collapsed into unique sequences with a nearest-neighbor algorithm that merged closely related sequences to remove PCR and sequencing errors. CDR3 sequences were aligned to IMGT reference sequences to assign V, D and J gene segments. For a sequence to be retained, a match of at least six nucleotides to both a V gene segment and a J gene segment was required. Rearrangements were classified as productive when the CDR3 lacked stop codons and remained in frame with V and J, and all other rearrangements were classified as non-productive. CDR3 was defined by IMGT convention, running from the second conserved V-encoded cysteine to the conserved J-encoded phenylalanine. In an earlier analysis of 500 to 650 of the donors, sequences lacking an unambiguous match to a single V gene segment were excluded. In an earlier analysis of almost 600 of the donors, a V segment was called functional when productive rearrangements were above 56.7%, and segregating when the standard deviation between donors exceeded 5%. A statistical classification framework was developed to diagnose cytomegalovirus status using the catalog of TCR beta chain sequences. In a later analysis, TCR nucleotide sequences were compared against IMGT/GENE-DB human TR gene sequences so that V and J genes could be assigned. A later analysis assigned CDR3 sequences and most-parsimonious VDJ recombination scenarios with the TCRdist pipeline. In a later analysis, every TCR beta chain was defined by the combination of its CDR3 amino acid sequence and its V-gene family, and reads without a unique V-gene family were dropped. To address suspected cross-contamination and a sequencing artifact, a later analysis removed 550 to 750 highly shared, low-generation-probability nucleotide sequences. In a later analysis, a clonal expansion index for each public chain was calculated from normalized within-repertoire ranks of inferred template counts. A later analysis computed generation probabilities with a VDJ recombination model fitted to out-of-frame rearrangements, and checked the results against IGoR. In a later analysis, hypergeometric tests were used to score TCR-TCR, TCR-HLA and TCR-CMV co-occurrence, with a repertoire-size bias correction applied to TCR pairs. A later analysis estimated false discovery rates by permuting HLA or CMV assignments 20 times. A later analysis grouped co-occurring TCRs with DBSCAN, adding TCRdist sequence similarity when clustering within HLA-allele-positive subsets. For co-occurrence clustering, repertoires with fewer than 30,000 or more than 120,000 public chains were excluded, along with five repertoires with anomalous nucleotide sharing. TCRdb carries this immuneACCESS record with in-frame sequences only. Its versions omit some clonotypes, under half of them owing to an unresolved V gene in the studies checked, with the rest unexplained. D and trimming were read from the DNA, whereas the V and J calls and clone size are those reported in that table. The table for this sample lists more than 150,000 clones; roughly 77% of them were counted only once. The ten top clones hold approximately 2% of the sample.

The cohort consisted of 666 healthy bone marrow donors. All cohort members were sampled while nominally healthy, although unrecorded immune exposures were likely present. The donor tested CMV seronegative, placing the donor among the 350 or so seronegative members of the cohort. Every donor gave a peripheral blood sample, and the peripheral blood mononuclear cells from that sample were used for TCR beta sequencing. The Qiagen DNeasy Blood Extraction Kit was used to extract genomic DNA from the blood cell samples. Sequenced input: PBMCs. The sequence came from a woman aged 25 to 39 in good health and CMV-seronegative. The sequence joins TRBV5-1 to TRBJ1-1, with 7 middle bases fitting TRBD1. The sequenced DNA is TGCGCCAGCAGCGATTCAGGGGGCACTGAAGCTTTCTTT. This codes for CASSDSGGTEAFF. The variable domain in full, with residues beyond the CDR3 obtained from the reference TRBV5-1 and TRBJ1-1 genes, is KAGVTQTPRYLIKTRGQQVTLSCSPISGHRSVSWYQQTPGQGLQFLFEYFSETQRNKGNFPGRFSGRQFSNSRSEMNVSTLELGDSALYLCASSDSGGTEAFFGQGTRLTVV.